The rows below give T cell receptor beta chains drawn from one sample of a study of blood T cell repertoires in COVID-19. The repertoire was sequenced with immunoSEQ multiplex PCR; TCRdb's copy has only in-frame clones and lacks some. The sample records a few hundred thousand clones, more than 80% being singletons. The sequencing sample was made of peripheral blood. These receptors originate from a middle-aged man with acute or convalescent COVID-19. The CDR3 runs from the conserved cysteine through the conserved F or W. The D gene is left open where the match is weak. Size is omitted from some rows. Given values are once, few, many or a class for expanded clones.

clone size	D gene	V gene	CDR3 length	J gene	CDR3 protein	CDR3 DNA
once	-	TRBV29-1	13	TRBJ2-4	CSVLQGTKNIQYF	TGCAGCGTTTTACAGGGAACCAAAAACATTCAGTACTTC
-	-	TRBV3-1/TRBV3-2	14	TRBJ1-1	CASSQSGWNTEAFF	TGTGCCAGCAGCCAATCGGGGTGGAACACTGAAGCTTTCTTT
-	-	TRBV13	14	TRBJ1-3	CASTTSGSGNTIYF	TGTGCCAGCACCACCTCGGGCTCTGGAAACACCATATATTTT
-	-	TRBV5-1	17	TRBJ2-6	CASSPVTGSSGANVLTF	TGCGCCAGCAGCCCGGTGACGGGGAGCTCTGGGGCCAACGTCCTGACTTTC
-	TRBD1	TRBV28	16	TRBJ2-2	CASSPGQGSPGGELFF	TGTGCCAGCAGCCCGGGACAGGGGTCACCTGGGGGGGAGCTGTTTTTT
few	-	TRBV5-1	14	TRBJ1-1	CASSWKQGGPEAFF	TGCGCCAGCAGCTGGAAACAGGGTGGCCCTGAAGCTTTCTTT
once	-	TRBV27	15	TRBJ1-5	CASSLSPDPPLPQHF	TGTGCCAGCAGTTTATCGCCAGATCCCCCTCTCCCCCAGCATTTT
-	TRBD1	TRBV14	15	TRBJ1-1	CASSPTTGRESSAFF	TGTGCCAGCAGCCCAACGACAGGGCGCGAGTCGTCAGCTTTCTTT
-	-	TRBV5-1	13	TRBJ1-4	CASTLEGVEKLFF	TGCGCCAGCACCCTAGAAGGGGTTGAAAAACTGTTTTTT
-	TRBD1	TRBV19	13	TRBJ2-5	CASSPDREETQYF	TGTGCCAGTAGTCCCGACAGGGAAGAGACCCAGTACTTC
-	-	TRBV6-5	13	TRBJ1-1	CASSYGGANEAFF	TGTGCCAGCAGTTACGGGGGCGCCAATGAAGCTTTCTTT
-	TRBD1	TRBV28	15	TRBJ2-1	CASRPTGPGFDEQFF	TGTGCCAGCAGGCCGACAGGGCCGGGGTTTGATGAGCAGTTCTTC
-	TRBD2	TRBV9	14	TRBJ2-7	CASSPRLAGREQYF	TGTGCCAGCAGCCCCCGGCTAGCGGGGCGCGAGCAGTACTTC
-	-	TRBV6-6	14	TRBJ1-2	CASSYDRINYGYTF	TGTGCCAGCAGTTACGACAGGATTAACTATGGCTACACCTTC
-	TRBD1	TRBV6-1	17	TRBJ2-1	CASSERIYRQGASEQFF	TGTGCCAGCAGTGAAAGGATATATCGACAGGGGGCATCTGAGCAGTTCTTC
-	TRBD1	TRBV28	15	TRBJ1-2	CASRPPGTGGYGYTF	TGTGCCAGCAGGCCCCCCGGGACAGGGGGCTATGGCTACACCTTC
-	TRBD1	TRBV19	15	TRBJ1-2	CASSIGRGQNYGYTF	TGTGCCAGTAGCATCGGGAGGGGACAGAACTATGGCTACACCTTC
-	TRBD1	TRBV7-6	17	TRBJ1-1	CASSLQTILTGGPEAFF	TGTGCCAGCAGCTTACAAACCATCTTGACAGGGGGACCTGAAGCTTTCTTT
-	TRBD1	TRBV19	15	TRBJ1-1	CASGPTGYMNTEAFF	TGTGCCAGCGGCCCGACAGGGTATATGAACACTGAAGCTTTCTTT
-	-	TRBV5-5	14	TRBJ1-2	CASSLVERDYGYTF	TGTGCCAGCAGCTTGGTGGAGAGGGACTATGGCTACACCTTC
few	TRBD1	TRBV7-2	16	TRBJ1-1	CASSLVLPGTGTEAFF	TGTGCCAGCAGCTTAGTCCTCCCCGGGACAGGTACTGAAGCTTTCTTT
-	-	TRBV19	11	TRBJ2-1	CASSISDEQFF	TGTGCCAGTAGTATTTCCGATGAGCAGTTCTTC
-	-	TRBV6-5	13	TRBJ2-2	CASSYRGRAELFF	TGTGCCAGCAGTTACAGGGGCCGCGCCGAGCTGTTTTTT
-	-	TRBV19	14	TRBJ1-5	CASSPGGGNQPQHF	TGTGCCAGTAGTCCCGGGGGGGGTAATCAGCCCCAGCATTTT
once	-	TRBV5-8	14	TRBJ2-7	CASSHRINSYEQYF	TGTGCCAGCAGCCACAGGATAAACTCCTACGAGCAGTACTTC
-	-	TRBV11-2	13	TRBJ2-3	CASSPNQGDTQYF	TGTGCCAGCAGCCCCAATCAGGGAGATACGCAGTATTTT
-	-	TRBV5-4	14	TRBJ2-7	CASSLWAGADEQYF	TGTGCCAGCAGCTTGTGGGCGGGCGCGGACGAGCAGTACTTC
-	-	TRBV27	15	TRBJ2-5	CASAFDRAAGETQYF	TGTGCCAGCGCCTTCGATCGAGCCGCGGGGGAGACCCAGTACTTC
-	-	TRBV2	14	TRBJ1-1	CASSEQGQGTEAFF	TGTGCCAGCAGTGAACAGGGCCAGGGCACTGAAGCTTTCTTT
-	TRBD1	TRBV5-1	15	TRBJ2-2	CASSVDRVGTGELFF	TGCGCCAGCAGCGTGGACAGGGTGGGGACCGGGGAGCTGTTTTTT
-	TRBD1	TRBV19	14	TRBJ1-4	CASSIGGGGEKLFF	TGTGCCAGTAGTATAGGAGGGGGCGGCGAAAAACTGTTTTTT
-	-	TRBV7-6	13	TRBJ2-5	CASSTGRGETQYF	TGTGCCAGCAGCACGGGGAGAGGAGAGACCCAGTACTTC
once	-	TRBV5-1	16	TRBJ2-3	CASSLEVSGSTDTQYF	TGCGCCAGCAGCTTGGAGGTATCCGGGAGCACAGATACGCAGTATTTT
-	-	TRBV2	13	TRBJ1-4	CASGTTGEGKLFF	TGTGCCAGCGGCACTACTGGGGAGGGAAAACTGTTTTTT
-	TRBD2	TRBV10-1	16	TRBJ2-3	CASSEPAGGRTDTQYF	TGCGCCAGCAGTGAGCCTGCGGGAGGGCGCACAGATACGCAGTATTTT
-	TRBD1	TRBV7-8	13	TRBJ1-2	CASSSGGHYGYTF	TGTGCCAGCAGCTCAGGGGGCCACTATGGCTACACCTTC
-	TRBD1	TRBV7-2	16	TRBJ1-1	CASSFSGGFMNTEAFF	TGTGCCAGCAGCTTTTCAGGGGGATTCATGAACACTGAAGCTTTCTTT
once	-	TRBV11-2	11	TRBJ2-7	CASSSWTEQYF	TGTGCCAGCAGCTCTTGGACAGAGCAGTACTTC